The clone carrying this T cell receptor beta chain has more than one count but fewer than ten. What it binds is not known. iRepertoire HTBI primers and Arm-PCR of CDR3 regions built TCR beta libraries. TCRdb re-analysed the multiplex PCR reads in MiXCR, keeping a single row per CDR3 protein. The sample holds about 660,000 distinct CDR3 sequences, approximately 29% seen once. The entry originates in a study of regulatory T cells in long-lasting Graves disease. Across the whole study: Persistent Graves' disease required over 5 years of antithyroid drugs and positive TSH receptor antibodies. Whole-study results and caveats: The study found TRBV28, TRBJ1-2 and TRBJ2-5 favored in persistent disease. Shared public clonotypes totalled about 2,600 in persistent patients, compared with 966 in new patients. Relative to newly diagnosed Graves' patients, persistent ones had lower TCR diversity.

Germline V gene data show CDR1 as DFQATT and CDR2 as SNEGSKA (reference sequence). V was pared by 3 bases and J by 3 bases, with 14 bases between. CDR3 length equals 14 residues. Sample time point: persistent/refractory GD, antithyroid drugs over 5 years with positive TRAb. PBMCs provided the RNA from which the TCR library was made. The clonotype comes from a female donor with Graves disease. This chain connects TRBV20-1 to TRBJ1-1; D possibly corresponds to TRBD1 (5 bases). This specimen consisted of peripheral blood mononuclear cells (PBMCs), obtained when the disease was refractory, from a patient treated with antithyroid drugs. The CDR3 DNA reads TGCAGTGCTAGGTCGGGGGGAGGGTACACTGAAGCTTTCTTT. This translates into CSARSGGGYTEAFF.